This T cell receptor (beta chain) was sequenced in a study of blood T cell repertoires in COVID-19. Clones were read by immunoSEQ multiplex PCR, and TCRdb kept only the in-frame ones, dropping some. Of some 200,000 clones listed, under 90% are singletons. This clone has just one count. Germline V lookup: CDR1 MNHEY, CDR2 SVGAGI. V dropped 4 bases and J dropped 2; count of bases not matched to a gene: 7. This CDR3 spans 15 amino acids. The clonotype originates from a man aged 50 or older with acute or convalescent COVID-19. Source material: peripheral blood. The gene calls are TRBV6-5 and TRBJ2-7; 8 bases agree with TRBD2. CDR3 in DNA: TGTGCCAGCAGTTCAGTAGCGGGGCGAACCTACGAGCAGTACTTC. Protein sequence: CASSSVAGRTYEQYF.